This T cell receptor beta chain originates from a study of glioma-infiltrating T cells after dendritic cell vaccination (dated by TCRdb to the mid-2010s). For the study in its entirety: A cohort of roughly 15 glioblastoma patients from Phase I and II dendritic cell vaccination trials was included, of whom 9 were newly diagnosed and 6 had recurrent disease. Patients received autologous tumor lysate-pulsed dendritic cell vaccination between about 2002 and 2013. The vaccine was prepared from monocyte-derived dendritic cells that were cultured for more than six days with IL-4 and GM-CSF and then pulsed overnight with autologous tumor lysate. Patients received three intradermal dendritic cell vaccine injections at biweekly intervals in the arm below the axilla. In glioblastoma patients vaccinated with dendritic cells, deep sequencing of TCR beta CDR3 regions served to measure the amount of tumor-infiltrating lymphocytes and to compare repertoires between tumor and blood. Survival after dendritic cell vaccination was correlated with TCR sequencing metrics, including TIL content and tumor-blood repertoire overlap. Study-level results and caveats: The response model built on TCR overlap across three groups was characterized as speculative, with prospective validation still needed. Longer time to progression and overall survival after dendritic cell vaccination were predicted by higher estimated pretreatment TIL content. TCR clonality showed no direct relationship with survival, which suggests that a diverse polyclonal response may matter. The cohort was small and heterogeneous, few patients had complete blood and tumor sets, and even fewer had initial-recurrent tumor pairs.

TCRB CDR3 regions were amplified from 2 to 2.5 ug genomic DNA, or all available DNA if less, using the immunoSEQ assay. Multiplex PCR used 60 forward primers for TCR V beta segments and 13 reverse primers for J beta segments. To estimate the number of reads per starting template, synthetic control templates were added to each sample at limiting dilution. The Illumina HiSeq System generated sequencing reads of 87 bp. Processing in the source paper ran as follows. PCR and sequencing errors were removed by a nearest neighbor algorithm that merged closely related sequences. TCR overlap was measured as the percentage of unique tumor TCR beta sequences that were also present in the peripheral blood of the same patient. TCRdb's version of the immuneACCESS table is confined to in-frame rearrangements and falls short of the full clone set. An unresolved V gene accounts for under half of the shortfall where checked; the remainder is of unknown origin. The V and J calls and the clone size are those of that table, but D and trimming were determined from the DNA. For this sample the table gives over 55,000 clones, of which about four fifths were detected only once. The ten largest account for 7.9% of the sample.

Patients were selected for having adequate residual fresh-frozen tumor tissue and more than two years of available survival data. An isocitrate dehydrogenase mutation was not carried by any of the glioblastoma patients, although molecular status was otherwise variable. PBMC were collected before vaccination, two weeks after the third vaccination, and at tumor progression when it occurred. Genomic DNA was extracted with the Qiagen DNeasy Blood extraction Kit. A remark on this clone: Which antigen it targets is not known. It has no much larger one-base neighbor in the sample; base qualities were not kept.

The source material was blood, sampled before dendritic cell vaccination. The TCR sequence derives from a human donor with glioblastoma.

This receptor has the CDR3 CASSVRGQADYGYTF. The DNA is TGTGCCAGCAGCGTAAGGGGACAGGCGGACTATGGCTACACCTTC. This chain joins TRBV9 to TRBJ1-2, with 8 bases aligning to TRBD1. V loses 1 base at its end and J loses 3 bases; junction bases beyond the gene matches: 5. From its cysteine to its phenylalanine, the CDR3 spans 15 amino acids. Kept here is only the CDR3 DNA, which spans 45 bases and is read in frame from base 1. CDR1 and CDR2 (SGDLS, YYNGEE) derive from the germline V gene.